This TCR beta chain originates from a study of T cells in Graves' hyperthyroidism and ophthalmopathy (dated by TCRdb to 2018 to 2020). For the wider study: Peripheral blood was sampled at the time of initial diagnosis, prior to any treatment. To identify TCR V-J signatures that set the groups apart, the researchers used a discovery cohort of 100 patients, made up of around 42 with Graves' ophthalmopathy and 55 to 65 with stable Graves' hyperthyroidism. Prospective prediction of ophthalmopathy was tested in an independent validation cohort of some 19 hyperthyroidism patients and 15 to 17 patients who later progressed to ophthalmopathy. The approximately 100 discovery patients were randomly split 7:3 into training and test sets. In over five Graves' hyperthyroidism patients, the study also compared T-cell repertoires from thyroid tissue with T-cell repertoires from blood. After blood sampling, hyperthyroidism patients were treated with methimazole at a starting dose of 30 mg daily, and ophthalmopathy patients were treated with high-dose intravenous methylprednisolone. According to the paper, TCR Vbeta CDR3 sequencing was carried out on over 130 peripheral blood samples, which came from around 43 ophthalmopathy, around 75 hyperthyroidism and approximately 17 progressor patients.

Comment on this clonotype: The target of this receptor is not known. Base qualities are missing; no much larger clone stands one base away.

Paper-wide results and their limitations: During validation, the model predicted progression to ophthalmopathy a median of roughly 7.1 months ahead of onset, with 60% to 71% sensitivity and almost 75% specificity. Sample size was not statistically predetermined, and investigators were not blinded to group allocation. Most expanded thyroid clonotypes (frequency above 0.001) were also found in blood, which suggests that blood repertoires may mirror thyroid immune responses. A 13 V-J signature model separated ophthalmopathy from stable hyperthyroidism, with about 88% sensitivity and about 81% specificity in cross-validation and 80%/75% in testing.

Graves' hyperthyroidism was defined as stable when no progression to ophthalmopathy occurred over 18 months of follow-up. The hyperthyroidism patients were between 18 and 65 years old and newly diagnosed, with a disease duration of less than 2 months. Any patient with an uncontrolled infection, another autoimmune disease, pregnancy or lactation was excluded. Clinical symptoms, serum thyroxine and TRAb, thyroid ultrasound, and orbital computed tomography formed the basis for the diagnoses. PBMCs were separated from 8 to 10 ml of fresh peripheral blood using Ficoll-Paque density gradient centrifugation. Trizol reagent was used to extract total RNA, and RNA quality was then checked on an Agilent 2100 Bioanalyzer. TCR beta CDR3 regions were amplified from RNA transcripts. The TCR CDR3 was subjected to a first round of RT-PCR using the HTBI primer set and the Qiagen OneStep RT-PCR kit. The libraries were constructed in a second round of multiplex PCR and then size-selected and purified. Sequencing of the libraries was done on an Illumina HiSeq2000 using paired-end 100 bp reads. The original pipeline was this. SOAPnuke was used to process the raw data, with reads discarded if the reads contained adapters or uncalled bases, had a mean Phred below 15, or lacked an exact constant-primer or identifier match. High-quality paired reads were merged with COPE v1.2.5, and unique nucleotide sequences were defined as clonotypes. Clonotypes were aligned to IMGT TRBV, TRBD and TRBJ reference segments using MiTCR v1.1. Analysis was restricted to V-J combinations with a frequency above 0.0001, which covered 98% to 99.2% of repertoires. The TCS score was defined as F50 (clonal expansion) divided by E x V (chaos), with BLOSUM62-based TCRdist calculated between CDR3 peptides within each V-J. Welch's t-statistics and random forest reduced fewer than 550 V-J features to roughly 13, which were used in a naive Bayes classifier (R e1071). TCRdb trimmed public reads at Q25 via fastp, called clones via MiXCR and kept in-frame beta chains. Each entry merges the rows of one CDR3 protein and shows their most common DNA and genes. The V and J calls reflect TCRdb's pipeline rather than the authors' work. This sample is represented by a few hundred thousand distinct CDR3 sequences; about 15% of them were singletons. Jointly, the top ten make up roughly 7.3% of the sample.

The CDR3 runs 13 residues from the cysteine to the phenylalanine. Just the 39-base CDR3 DNA is kept, in frame starting at base 1. From a lookup of the germline V gene (reference sequence), CDR1 and CDR2 are MNHNY and SVGAGI. V and J lose 2 bases and 0 bases, and a span of 4 bases separates them. The receptor chain draws on TRBV6-6 and TRBJ2-5, with the D segment identity uncertain. The receptor's source is a woman in her twenties or thirties with Graves' hyperthyroidism. Sequencing was performed on blood. The CDR3 reads CASSYEYQETQYF. The DNA is TGTGCCAGCAGTTACGAATACCAAGAGACCCAGTACTTC.